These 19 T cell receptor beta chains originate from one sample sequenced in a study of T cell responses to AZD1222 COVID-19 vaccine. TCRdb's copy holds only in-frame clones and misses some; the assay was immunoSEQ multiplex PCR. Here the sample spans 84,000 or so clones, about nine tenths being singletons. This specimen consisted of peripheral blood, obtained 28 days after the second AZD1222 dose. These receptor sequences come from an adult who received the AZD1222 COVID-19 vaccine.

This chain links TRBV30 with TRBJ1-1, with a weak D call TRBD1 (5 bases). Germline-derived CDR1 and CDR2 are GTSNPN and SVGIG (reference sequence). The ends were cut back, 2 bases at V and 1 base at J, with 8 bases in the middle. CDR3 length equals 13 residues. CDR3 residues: CAWSKGANTEAFF. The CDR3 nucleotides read TGTGCCTGGAGTAAAGGGGCGAACACTGAAGCTTTCTTT.

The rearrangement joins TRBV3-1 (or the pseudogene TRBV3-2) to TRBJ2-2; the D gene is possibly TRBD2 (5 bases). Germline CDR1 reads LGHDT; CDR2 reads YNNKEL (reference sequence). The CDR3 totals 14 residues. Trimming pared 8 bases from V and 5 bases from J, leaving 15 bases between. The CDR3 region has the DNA TGTGCCAGCCAGTCAAGGGAGCTAACCGGGGAGCTGTTTTTT. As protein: CASQSRELTGELFF.

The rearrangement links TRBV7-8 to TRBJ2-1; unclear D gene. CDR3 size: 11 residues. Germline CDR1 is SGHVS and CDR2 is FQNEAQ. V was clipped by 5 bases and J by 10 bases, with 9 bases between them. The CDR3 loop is CASSLSEEQFF. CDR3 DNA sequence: TGTGCCAGCAGCCTAAGTGAGGAGCAGTTCTTC.

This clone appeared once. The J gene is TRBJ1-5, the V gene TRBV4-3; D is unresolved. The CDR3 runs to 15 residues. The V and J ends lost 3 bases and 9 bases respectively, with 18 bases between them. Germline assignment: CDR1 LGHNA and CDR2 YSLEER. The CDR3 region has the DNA TGCGCCAGCAGCCAGGATTGGGAGTTGGATCGGCCCCAGCATTTT. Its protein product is CASSQDWELDRPQHF.

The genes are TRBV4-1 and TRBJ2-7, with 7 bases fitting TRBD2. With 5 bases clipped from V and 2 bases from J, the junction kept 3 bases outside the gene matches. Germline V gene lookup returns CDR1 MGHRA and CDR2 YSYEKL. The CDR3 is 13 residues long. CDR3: CASSELAAYEQYF. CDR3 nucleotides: TGCGCCAGCAGCGAGCTAGCGGCCTACGAGCAGTACTTC.

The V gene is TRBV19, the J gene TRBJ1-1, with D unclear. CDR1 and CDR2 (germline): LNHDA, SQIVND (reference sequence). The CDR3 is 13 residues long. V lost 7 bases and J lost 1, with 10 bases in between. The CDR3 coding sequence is TGTGCCAGTACCTTACACGAGAACACTGAAGCTTTCTTT. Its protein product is CASTLHENTEAFF.

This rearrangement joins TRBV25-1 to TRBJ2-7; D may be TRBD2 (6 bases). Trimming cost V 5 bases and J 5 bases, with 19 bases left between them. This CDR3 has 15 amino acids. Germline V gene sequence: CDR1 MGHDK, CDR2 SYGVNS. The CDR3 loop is CASSPLRESLDEQYF. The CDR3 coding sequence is TGTGCCAGCAGTCCGCTTCGGGAGTCCCTTGACGAGCAGTACTTC.

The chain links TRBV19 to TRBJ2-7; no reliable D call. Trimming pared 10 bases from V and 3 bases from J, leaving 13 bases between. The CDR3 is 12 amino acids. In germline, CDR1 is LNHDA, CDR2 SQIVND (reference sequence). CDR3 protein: CATSVNFYEQYF. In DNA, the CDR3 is TGTGCCACATCTGTGAATTTCTACGAGCAGTACTTC.

CDR3 coding DNA: TGTGCCAGCAGCCCACCCCCCGGAACGGGCTCCTACAATGAGCAGTTCTTC. It translates to CASSPPPGTGSYNEQFF. The chain joins TRBV9 to TRBJ2-1; D gene unclear. The V end was cut by 4 bases, the J end by 0 bases, with 17 bases between. CDR3 length: 17 residues. The germline V gene has CDR1 SGDLS and CDR2 YYNGEE.

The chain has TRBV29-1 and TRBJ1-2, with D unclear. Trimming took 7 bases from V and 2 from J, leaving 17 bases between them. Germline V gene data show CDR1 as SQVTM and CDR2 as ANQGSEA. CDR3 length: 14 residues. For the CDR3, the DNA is TGCAGCGCATACCACTCGGGGTTAAACTATGGCTACACCTTC. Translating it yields CSAYHSGLNYGYTF.

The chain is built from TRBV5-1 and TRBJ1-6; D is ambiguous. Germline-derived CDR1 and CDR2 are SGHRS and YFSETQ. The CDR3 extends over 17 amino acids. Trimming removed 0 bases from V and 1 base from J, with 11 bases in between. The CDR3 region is CASSLELVNSYNSPLHF. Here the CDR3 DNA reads TGCGCCAGCAGCTTGGAGCTGGTGAATTCCTATAATTCACCCCTCCACTTT.

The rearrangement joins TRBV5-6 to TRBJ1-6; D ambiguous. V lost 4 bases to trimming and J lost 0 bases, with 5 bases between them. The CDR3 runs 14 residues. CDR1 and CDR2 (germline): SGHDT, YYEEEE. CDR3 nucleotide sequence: TGTGCCAGCAGCCGACGCTCCTATAATTCACCCCTCCACTTT. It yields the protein CASSRRSYNSPLHF.

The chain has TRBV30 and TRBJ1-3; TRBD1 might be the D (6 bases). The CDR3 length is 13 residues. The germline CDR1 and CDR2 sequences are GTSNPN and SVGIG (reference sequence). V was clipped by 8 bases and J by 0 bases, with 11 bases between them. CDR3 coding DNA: TGTGCCATGGGGGCAGCCTCTGGAAACACCATATATTTT. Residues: CAMGAASGNTIYF.

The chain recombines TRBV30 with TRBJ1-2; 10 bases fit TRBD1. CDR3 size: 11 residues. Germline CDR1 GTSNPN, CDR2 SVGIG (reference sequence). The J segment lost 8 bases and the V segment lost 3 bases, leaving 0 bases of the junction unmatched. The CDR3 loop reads CAWRDRGGYTF. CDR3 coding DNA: TGTGCCTGGAGGGACAGGGGGGGCTACACCTTC.

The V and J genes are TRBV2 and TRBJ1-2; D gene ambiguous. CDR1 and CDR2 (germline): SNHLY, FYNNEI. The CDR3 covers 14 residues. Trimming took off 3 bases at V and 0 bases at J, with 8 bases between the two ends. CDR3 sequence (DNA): TGTGCCAGCAGTGACTTTTCAGCTAACTATGGCTACACCTTC. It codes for CASSDFSANYGYTF.

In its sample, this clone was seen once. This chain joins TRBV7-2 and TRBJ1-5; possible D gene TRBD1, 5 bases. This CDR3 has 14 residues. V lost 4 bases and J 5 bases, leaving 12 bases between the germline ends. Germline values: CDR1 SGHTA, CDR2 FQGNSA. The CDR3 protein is CASSSLGAYQPQHF. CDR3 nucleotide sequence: TGTGCCAGCAGCTCGCTCGGGGCATATCAGCCCCAGCATTTT.

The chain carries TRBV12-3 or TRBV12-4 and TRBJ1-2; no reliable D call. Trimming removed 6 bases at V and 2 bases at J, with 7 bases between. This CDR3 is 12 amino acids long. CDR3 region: CASSSGNYGYTF. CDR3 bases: TGTGCCAGCAGCTCAGGAAACTATGGCTACACCTTC.

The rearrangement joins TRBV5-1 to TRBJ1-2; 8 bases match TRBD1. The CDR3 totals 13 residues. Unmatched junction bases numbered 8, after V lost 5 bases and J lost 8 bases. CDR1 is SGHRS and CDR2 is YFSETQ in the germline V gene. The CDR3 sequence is CASRSTGVGGYTF. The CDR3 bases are TGCGCCAGCAGATCGACAGGGGTTGGCGGCTACACCTTC.

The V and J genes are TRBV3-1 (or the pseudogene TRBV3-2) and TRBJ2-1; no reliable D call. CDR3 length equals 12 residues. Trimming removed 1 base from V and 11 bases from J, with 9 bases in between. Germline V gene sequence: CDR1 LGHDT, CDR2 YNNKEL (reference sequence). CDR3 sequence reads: CASSQGTRQQFF. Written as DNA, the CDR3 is TGTGCCAGCAGCCAAGGGACGAGGCAGCAGTTCTTC.